A selection of T cell receptor beta chains follows, all from one sample in a study of T cells expressing NK-cell markers. TCRdb re-called the 5' RACE reads and catalogs CDR3 proteins one per entry, DNA excluded. The sample includes about 260,000 distinct CDR3 sequences. Sequencing used blood T cells: a sorted CD56 or NKG2C T cell subset, CD4+ or CD8+ T cells, or bulk PBMC T cells (not recorded which). These receptors were obtained from a woman between 18 and 75 years old in good health. CDR3s include the opening cysteine and the closing phenylalanine or tryptophan.

J	V	CDR3
TRBJ2-5	TRBV7-2	CASSLRGGQTQYF
TRBJ1-6	TRBV27	CASSLPGVGSPLHF
TRBJ2-5	TRBV9	CASSVAPEETQYF
TRBJ2-7	TRBV20-1	CSAPKGGTRWNYEQYF
TRBJ2-1	TRBV5-1	CASSPGLAVYEQFF
TRBJ1-4	TRBV12-3/TRBV12-4	CASSLLNEKLFF
TRBJ1-1	TRBV12-3/TRBV12-4	CASSLRRGGVNTEAFF
TRBJ2-1	TRBV20-1	CSARSGSDEQFF
TRBJ2-2	TRBV20-1	CSASRGSTGELFF
TRBJ2-1	TRBV5-1	CASSLATSGSSGEQFF
TRBJ1-3	TRBV7-2	CASSPTAGAGNTIYF
TRBJ2-7	TRBV5-5	CASSRGQTPYEQYF
TRBJ2-2	TRBV19	CASSSWGGTGELFF
TRBJ2-1	TRBV6-2/TRBV6-3	CASSPPSTNEQFF
TRBJ2-3	TRBV7-2	CASSLGAASGHTDTQYF
TRBJ2-5	TRBV7-2	CASSLVSTYQETQYF
TRBJ2-2	TRBV3-1	CASSRGTGELFF
TRBJ2-7	TRBV20-1	CSARAPYEQYF
TRBJ2-2	TRBV9	CASSVASWNTGELFF
TRBJ2-1	TRBV20-1	CSAPGASSYNEQFF
TRBJ2-7	TRBV6-1	CASSRTVTYEQYF
TRBJ2-3	TRBV7-2	CASSLAQGTDTQYF
TRBJ2-3	TRBV29-1	CSVYPPTGNSDTQYF
TRBJ2-1	TRBV20-1	CSARGSGYNEQFF
TRBJ2-1	TRBV7-8	CASSLALLAGSPPAVF
TRBJ2-2	TRBV7-9	CASSDRDPPGELFF
TRBJ1-1	TRBV20-1	CSAKQANTEAFF
TRBJ1-1	TRBV13	CASSEGLDTEAFF
TRBJ2-5	TRBV5-1	CASSLEQTQYF
TRBJ1-2	TRBV19	CASSPASADNYGYTF
TRBJ2-7	TRBV7-8	CASSPGTRPYEQYF
TRBJ2-3	TRBV7-2	CASSLAPGIGGPSTDTQYF
TRBJ1-5	TRBV11-2	CASSRIQGSNQPQHF
TRBJ2-1	TRBV7-9	CASSAGLSGGSRDEQFF
TRBJ1-1	TRBV28	CASSTESFTEAFF
TRBJ1-1	TRBV20-1	CSAPDRRGTEASF
TRBJ2-2	TRBV6-5	CASSLEGPPGELFF
TRBJ2-1	TRBV21-1	CASSKGRLAVYNEQFF
TRBJ2-5	TRBV4-2	CASSHGEGSETQYF
TRBJ2-2	TRBV9	CASSPREAGELFF
TRBJ1-5	TRBV6-5	CASSLTGDSQPQHF
TRBJ2-5	TRBV4-1	CASSQGLGQGSETQYF
TRBJ2-4	TRBV11-2	CASSYPGLAKNIQYF
TRBJ2-5	TRBV20-1	CSAISGGEQETQYF
TRBJ2-1	TRBV6-2/TRBV6-3	CASINGVLLNEQFF
TRBJ2-1	TRBV5-4	CASSWGISGTSGTYNEQFF
TRBJ2-1	TRBV5-6	CASSLSRTGNEQFF
TRBJ2-3	TRBV7-2	CASSFPSTDTQYF
TRBJ2-2	TRBV14	CASSQASVGELFF
TRBJ1-3	TRBV20-1	CSACCGTPSSGNTIYF
TRBJ2-2	TRBV5-4	CASSFPYGELFF
TRBJ2-1	TRBV7-8	CASCASGRAGNEQFF
TRBJ2-1	TRBV20-1	CSARGRGGAGDNEQFF
TRBJ2-4	TRBV3-1	CASSRAWGIQYF